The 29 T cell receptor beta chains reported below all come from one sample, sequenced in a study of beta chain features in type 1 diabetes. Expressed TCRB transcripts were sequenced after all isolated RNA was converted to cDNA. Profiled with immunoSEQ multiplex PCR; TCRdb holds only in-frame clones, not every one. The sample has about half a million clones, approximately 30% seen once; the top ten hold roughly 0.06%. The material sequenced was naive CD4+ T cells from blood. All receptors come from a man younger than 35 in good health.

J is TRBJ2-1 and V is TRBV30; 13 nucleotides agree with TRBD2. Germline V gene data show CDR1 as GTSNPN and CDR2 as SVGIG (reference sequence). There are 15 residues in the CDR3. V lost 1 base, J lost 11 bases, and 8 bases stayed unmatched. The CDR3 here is CAWSATPGLAGQQFF. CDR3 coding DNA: TGTGCCTGGAGTGCCACCCCGGGACTAGCGGGGCAGCAGTTCTTC.

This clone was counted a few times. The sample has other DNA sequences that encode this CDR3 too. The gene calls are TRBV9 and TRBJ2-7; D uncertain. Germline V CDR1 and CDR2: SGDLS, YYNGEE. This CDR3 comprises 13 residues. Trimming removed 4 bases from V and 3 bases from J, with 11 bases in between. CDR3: CASSPSSGYEQYF. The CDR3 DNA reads TGTGCCAGCAGCCCCTCGAGTGGCTACGAGCAGTACTTC.

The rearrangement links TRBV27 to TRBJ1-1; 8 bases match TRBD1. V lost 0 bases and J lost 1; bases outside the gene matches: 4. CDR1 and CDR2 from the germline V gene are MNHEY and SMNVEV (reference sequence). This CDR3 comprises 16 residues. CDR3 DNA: TGTGCCAGCAGTTTATCCAGGGGGCGGACGAACACTGAAGCTTTCTTT. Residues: CASSLSRGRTNTEAFF.

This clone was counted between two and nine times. CDR3: CASSIAPLSSGSTKFF. CDR3 nucleotides: TGTGCCAGTAGTATAGCCCCTCTGAGTAGCGGGAGTACTAAATTCTTC. The chain is built from TRBV19 and TRBJ2-1; 9 positions match TRBD2. This CDR3 has 16 amino acids. J lost 16 bases, V lost 1 base, and 17 bases had no gene match. Per the germline V gene, CDR1 is LNHDA and CDR2 is SQIVND (reference sequence).

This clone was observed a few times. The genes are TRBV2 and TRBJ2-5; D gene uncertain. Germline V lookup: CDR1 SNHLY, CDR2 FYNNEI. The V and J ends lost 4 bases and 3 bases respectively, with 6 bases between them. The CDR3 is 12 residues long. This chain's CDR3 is CASSVWEETQYF. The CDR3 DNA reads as TGTGCCAGCAGTGTTTGGGAAGAGACCCAGTACTTC.

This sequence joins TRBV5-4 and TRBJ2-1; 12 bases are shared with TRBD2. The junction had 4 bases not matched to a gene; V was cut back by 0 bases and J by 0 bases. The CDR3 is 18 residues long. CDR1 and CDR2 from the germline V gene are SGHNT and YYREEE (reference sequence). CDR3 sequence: CASSLGTSGDSSYNEQFF. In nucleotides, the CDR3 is TGTGCCAGCAGCTTGGGGACTAGCGGGGATAGCTCCTACAATGAGCAGTTCTTC.

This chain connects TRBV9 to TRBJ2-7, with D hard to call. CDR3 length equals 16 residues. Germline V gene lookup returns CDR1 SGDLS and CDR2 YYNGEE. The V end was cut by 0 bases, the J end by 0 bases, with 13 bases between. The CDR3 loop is CASSVASLGYSYEQYF. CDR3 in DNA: TGTGCCAGCAGCGTAGCTAGTCTGGGCTACTCCTACGAGCAGTACTTC.

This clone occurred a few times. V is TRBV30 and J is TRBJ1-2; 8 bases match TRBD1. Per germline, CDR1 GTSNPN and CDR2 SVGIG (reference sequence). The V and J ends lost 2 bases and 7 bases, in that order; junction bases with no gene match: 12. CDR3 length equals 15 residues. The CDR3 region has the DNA TGTGCCTGGAGTTTCCGGGACAGGTCCTTGTTTGGCTACACCTTC. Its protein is CAWSFRDRSLFGYTF.

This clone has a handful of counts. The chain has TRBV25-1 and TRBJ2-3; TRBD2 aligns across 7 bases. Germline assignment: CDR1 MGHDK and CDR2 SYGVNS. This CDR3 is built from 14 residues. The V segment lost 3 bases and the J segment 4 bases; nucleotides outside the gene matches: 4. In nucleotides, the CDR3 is TGTGCCAGCAGTGAGCGGGAGTGGGCAGATACGCAGTATTTT. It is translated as CASSEREWADTQYF.

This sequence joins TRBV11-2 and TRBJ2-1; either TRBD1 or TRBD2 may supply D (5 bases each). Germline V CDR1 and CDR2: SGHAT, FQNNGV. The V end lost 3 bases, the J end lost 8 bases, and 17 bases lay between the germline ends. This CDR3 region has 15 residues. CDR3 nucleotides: TGTGCCAGCAGCTTCCGTGGGGGAGAGGGAGATGAGCAGTTCTTC. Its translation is CASSFRGGEGDEQFF.

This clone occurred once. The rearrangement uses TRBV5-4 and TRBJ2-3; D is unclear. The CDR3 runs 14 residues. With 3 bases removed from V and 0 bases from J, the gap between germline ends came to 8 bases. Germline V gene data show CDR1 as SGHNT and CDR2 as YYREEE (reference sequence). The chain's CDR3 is CASSSLTSTDTQYF. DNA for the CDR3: TGTGCCAGCAGCTCCTTGACTAGCACAGATACGCAGTATTTT.

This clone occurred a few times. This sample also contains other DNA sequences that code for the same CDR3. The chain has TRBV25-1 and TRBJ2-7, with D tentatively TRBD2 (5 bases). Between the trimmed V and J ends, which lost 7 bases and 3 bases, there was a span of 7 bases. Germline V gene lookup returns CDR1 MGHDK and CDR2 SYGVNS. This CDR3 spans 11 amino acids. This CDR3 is CASTGLYEQYF. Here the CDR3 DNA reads TGTGCCAGCACCGGACTCTACGAGCAGTACTTC.

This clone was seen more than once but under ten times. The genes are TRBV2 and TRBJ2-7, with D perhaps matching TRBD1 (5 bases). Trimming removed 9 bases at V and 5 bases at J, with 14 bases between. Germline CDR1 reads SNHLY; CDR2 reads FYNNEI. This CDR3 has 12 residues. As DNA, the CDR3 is TGTGCCAGTACCGCGCAGGGCCACGAGCAGTACTTC. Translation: CASTAQGHEQYF. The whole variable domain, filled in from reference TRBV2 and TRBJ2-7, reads EPEVTQTPSHQVTQMGQEVILRCVPISNHLYFYWYRQILGQKVEFLVSFYNNEISEKSEIFDDQFSVERPDGSNFTLKIRSTKLEDSAMYFCASTAQGHEQYFGPGTRLTVT.

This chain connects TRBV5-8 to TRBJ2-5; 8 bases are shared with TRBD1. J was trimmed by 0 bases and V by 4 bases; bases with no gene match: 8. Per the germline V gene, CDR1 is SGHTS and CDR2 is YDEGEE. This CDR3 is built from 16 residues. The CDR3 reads CASSEWTGTYQETQYF. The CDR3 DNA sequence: TGTGCCAGCAGCGAATGGACAGGGACGTACCAAGAGACCCAGTACTTC. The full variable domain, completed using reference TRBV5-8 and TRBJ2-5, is EAGVTQSPTHLIKTRGQQATLRCSPISGHTSVYWYQQALGLGLQFLLWYDEGEERNRGNFPPRFSGRQFPNYSSELNVNALELEDSALYLCASSEWTGTYQETQYFGPGTRLLVL.

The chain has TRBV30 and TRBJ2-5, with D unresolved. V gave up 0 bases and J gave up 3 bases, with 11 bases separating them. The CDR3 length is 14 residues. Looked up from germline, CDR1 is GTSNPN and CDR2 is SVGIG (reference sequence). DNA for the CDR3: TGTGCCTGGAGTGTACACGGCAGTAAAGAGACCCAGTACTTC. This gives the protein CAWSVHGSKETQYF.

The CDR3 here is CAWEARVGATQYF. The CDR3, as DNA: TGTGCCTGGGAAGCCAGGGTGGGGGCGACCCAGTACTTC. The chain is built from TRBV30 and TRBJ2-5, with a tentative D call TRBD1 (6 bases). Germline V gene sequence: CDR1 GTSNPN, CDR2 SVGIG (reference sequence). CDR3 size: 13 residues. V lost 5 bases and J 7 bases, leaving 17 bases between the germline ends.

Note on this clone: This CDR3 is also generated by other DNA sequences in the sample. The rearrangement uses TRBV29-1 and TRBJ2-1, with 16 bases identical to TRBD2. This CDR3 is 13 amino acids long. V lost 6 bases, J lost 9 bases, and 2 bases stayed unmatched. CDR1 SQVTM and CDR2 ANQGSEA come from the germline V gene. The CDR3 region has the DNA TGCAGCGTGGGACTAGCGGGAGGGGGTGAGCAGTTCTTC. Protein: CSVGLAGGGEQFF.

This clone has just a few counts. As DNA, the CDR3 is TGTGCCAGCAGCCCCGGGGCCTGGGGTGGCTACACCTTC. Translating gives CASSPGAWGGYTF. This chain uses TRBV7-9 with TRBJ1-2; TRBD1 might be the D (5 bases). The V end was cut by 5 bases, the J end by 7 bases, with 14 bases between. The CDR3 extends over 13 amino acids. Looked up from germline, CDR1 is SEHNR and CDR2 is FQNEAQ (reference sequence). Filled out from reference TRBV7-9 and TRBJ1-2, the complete variable domain reads DTGVSQNPRHKITKRGQNVTFRCDPISEHNRLYWYRQTLGQGPEFLTYFQNEAQLEKSRLLSDRFSAERPKGSFSTLEIQRTEQGDSAMYLCASSPGAWGGYTFGSGTRLTVV.

The CDR3 nucleotides are TGCAGCGGGGTCCGGGACACGAGGTACAATGAGCAGTTCTTC. It is translated as CSGVRDTRYNEQFF. This sequence joins TRBV29-1 and TRBJ2-1; a weak D match, TRBD1 (6 bases). The V gene's germline CDR1 is SQVTM and CDR2 ANQGSEA. The CDR3 is 14 residues long. Trimming removed 7 bases at V and 4 bases at J, with 17 bases between.

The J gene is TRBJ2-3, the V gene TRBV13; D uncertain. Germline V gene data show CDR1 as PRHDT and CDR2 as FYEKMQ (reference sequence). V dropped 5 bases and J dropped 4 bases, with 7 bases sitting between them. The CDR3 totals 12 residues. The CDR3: CASSGLSDTQYF. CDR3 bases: TGTGCCAGCAGCGGGCTCTCAGATACGCAGTATTTT.

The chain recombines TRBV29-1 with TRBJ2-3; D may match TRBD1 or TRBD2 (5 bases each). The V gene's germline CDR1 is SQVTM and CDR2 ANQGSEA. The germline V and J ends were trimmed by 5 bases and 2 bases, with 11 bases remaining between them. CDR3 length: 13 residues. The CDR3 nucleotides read TGCAGCGTTAGCCTGGGGGTCACAGATACGCAGTATTTT. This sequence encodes CSVSLGVTDTQYF.

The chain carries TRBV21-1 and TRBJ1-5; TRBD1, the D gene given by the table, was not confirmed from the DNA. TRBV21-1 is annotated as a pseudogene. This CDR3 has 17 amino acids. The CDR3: CASSSGPQDREAQPQHF. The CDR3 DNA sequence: TGTGCCAGCAGCAGTGGGCCCCAGGACAGGGAGGCTCAGCCCCAGCATTTT.

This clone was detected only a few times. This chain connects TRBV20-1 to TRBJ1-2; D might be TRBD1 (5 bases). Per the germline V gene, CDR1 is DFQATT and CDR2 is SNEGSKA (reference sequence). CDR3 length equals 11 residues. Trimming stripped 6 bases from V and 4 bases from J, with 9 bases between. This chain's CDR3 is CSAEGTYGYTF. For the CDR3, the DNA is TGCAGTGCGGAGGGGACCTATGGCTACACCTTC.

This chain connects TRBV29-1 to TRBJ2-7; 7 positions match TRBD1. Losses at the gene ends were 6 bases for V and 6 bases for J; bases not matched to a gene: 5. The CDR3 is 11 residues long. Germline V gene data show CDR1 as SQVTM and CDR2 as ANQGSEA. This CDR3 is CSVTRQGEQYF. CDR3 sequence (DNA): TGCAGCGTCACCAGACAGGGCGAGCAGTACTTC.

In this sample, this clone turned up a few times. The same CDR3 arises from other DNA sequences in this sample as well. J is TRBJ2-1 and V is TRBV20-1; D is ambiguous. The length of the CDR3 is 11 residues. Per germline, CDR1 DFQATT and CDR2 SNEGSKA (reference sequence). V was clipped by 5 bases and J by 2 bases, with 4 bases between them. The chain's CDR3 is CSAPTYNEQFF. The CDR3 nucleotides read TGCAGTGCTCCAACCTACAATGAGCAGTTCTTC.

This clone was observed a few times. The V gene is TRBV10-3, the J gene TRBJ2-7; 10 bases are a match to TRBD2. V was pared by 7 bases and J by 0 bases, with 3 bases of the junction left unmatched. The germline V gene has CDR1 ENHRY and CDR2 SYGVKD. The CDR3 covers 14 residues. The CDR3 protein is CAIKPSGSSYEQYF. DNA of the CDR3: TGTGCCATCAAGCCTAGCGGGAGCTCCTACGAGCAGTACTTC.

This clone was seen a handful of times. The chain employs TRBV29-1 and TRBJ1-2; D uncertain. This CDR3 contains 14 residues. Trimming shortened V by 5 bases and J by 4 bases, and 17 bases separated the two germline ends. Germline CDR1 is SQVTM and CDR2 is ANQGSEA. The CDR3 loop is CSVLSGSRVYGYTF. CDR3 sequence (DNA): TGCAGCGTTTTGAGTGGGTCGAGGGTCTATGGCTACACCTTC.

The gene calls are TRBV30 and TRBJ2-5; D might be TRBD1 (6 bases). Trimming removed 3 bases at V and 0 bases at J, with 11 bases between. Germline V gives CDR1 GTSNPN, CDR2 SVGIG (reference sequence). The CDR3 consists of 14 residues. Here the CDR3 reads CAWRAGAYQETQYF. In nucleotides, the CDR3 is TGTGCCTGGAGGGCAGGGGCCTACCAAGAGACCCAGTACTTC.

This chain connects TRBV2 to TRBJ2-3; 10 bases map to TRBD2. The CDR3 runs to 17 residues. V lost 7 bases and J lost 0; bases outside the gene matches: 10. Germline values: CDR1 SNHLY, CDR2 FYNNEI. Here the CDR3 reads CASKEAPTSGSTDTQYF. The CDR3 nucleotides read TGTGCCAGCAAAGAAGCCCCGACTAGCGGGAGCACAGATACGCAGTATTTT.